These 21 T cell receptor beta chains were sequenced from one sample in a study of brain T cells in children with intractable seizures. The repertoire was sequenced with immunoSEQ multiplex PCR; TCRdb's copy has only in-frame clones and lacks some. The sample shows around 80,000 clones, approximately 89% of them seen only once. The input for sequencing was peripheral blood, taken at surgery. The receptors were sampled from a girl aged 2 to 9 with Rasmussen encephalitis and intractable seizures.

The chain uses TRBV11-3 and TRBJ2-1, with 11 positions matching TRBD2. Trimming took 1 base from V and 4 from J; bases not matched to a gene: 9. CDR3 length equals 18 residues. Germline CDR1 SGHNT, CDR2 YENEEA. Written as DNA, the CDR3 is TGTGCCAGCAGCTTAGGATGGCTAGCGGGAGGAGAATACAATGAGCAGTTCTTC. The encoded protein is CASSLGWLAGGEYNEQFF.

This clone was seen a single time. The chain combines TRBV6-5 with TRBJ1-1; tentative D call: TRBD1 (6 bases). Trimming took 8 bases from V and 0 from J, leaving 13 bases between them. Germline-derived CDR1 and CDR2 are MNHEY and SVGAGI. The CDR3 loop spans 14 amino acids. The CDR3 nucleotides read TGTGCCAGCCTGGAGGGGGGTCTGAACACTGAAGCTTTCTTT. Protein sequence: CASLEGGLNTEAFF.

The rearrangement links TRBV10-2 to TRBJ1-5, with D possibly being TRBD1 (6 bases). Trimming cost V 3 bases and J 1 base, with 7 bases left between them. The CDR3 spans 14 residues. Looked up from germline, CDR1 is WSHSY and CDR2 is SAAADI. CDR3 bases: TGCGCCAGCAGTGAAAGGGGGAGCAATCAGCCCCAGCATTTT. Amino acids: CASSERGSNQPQHF.

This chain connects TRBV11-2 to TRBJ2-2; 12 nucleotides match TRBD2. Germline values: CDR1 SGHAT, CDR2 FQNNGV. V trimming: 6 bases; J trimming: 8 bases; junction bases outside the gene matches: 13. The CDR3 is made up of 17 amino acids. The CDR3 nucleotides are TGTGCCAGCAGGCGCCCTTCTAGCGGGGGGGCCTCTGGGGAGCTGTTTTTT. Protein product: CASRRPSSGGASGELFF.

This chain's CDR3 is CASSLNRRHYEQYF. DNA for the CDR3: TGTGCCAGCAGTTTAAACCGAAGGCACTACGAGCAGTACTTC. This rearrangement joins TRBV27 to TRBJ2-7; no clear D. V lost 2 bases and J lost 3, with 11 bases in between. This CDR3 region has 14 residues. The germline gives CDR1 MNHEY, CDR2 SMNVEV (reference sequence).

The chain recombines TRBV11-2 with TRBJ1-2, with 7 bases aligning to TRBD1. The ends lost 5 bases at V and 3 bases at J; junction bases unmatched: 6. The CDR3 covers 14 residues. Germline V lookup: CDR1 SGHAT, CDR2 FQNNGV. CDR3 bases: TGTGCCAGCAGCCTACAGGGGCGGTACTATGGCTACACCTTC. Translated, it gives CASSLQGRYYGYTF.

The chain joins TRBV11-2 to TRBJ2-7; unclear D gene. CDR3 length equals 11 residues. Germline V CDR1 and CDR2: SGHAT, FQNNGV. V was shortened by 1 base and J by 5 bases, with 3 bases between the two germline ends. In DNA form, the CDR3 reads TGTGCCAGCAGCTTAGCCAACGAGCAGTACTTC. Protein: CASSLANEQYF.

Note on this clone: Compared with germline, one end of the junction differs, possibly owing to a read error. CDR3 protein: CARSFGGGRGRGETQYF. In DNA, the CDR3 is TGTGCCCGCAGTTTTGGGGGGGGCAGGGGCCGAGGAGAGACCCAGTACTTC. The chain links TRBV28 to TRBJ2-5, with D perhaps TRBD2 (7 bases). CDR3 length: 17 amino acids. CDR1 MDHEN and CDR2 SYDVKM come from the germline V gene.

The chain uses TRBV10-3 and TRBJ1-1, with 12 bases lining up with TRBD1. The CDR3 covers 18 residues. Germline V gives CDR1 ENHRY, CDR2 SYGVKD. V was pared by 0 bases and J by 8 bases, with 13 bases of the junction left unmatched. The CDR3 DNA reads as TGTGCCATCAGTGAGTCGATTTACCCTGGGACAGGGGGCCTGGAAGCTTTCTTT. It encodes CAISESIYPGTGGLEAFF.

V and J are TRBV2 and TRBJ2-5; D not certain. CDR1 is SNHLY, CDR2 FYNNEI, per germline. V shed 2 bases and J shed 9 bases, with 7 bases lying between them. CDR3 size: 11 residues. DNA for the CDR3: TGTGCCAGCAGTGAAATCGGGTCCCAGTACTTC. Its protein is CASSEIGSQYF.

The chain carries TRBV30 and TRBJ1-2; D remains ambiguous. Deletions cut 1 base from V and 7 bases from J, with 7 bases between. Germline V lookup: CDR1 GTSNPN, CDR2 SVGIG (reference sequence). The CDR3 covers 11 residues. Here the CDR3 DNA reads TGTGCCTGGAGTGCGCAATTTGGCTACACCTTC. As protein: CAWSAQFGYTF.

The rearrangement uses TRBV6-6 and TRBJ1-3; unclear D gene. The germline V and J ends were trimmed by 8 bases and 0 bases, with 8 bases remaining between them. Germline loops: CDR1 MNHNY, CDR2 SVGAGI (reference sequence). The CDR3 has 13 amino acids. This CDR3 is CASGGVSGNTIYF. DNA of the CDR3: TGTGCCAGCGGAGGAGTCTCTGGAAACACCATATATTTT.

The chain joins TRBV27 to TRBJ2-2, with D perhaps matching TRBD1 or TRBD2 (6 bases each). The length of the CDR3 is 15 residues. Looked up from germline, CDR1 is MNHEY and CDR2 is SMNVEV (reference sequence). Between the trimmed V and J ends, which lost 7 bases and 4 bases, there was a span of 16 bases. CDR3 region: CASTVGGPSTGELFF. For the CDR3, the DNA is TGTGCCAGCACCGTAGGGGGGCCTAGCACCGGGGAGCTGTTTTTT.

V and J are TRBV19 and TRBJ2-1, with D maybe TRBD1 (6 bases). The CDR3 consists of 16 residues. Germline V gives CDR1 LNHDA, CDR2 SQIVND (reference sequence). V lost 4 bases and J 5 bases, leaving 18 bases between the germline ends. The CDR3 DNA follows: TGTGCCAGTAGTACCCTGACAGGAATAATACACAATGAGCAGTTCTTC. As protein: CASSTLTGIIHNEQFF.

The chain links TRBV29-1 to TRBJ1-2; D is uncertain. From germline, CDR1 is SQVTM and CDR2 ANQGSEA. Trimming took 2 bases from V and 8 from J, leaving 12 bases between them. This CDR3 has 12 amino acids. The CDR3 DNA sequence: TGCAGCGTTGAATCGGAGCCCGCCGGCTACACCTTC. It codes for CSVESEPAGYTF.

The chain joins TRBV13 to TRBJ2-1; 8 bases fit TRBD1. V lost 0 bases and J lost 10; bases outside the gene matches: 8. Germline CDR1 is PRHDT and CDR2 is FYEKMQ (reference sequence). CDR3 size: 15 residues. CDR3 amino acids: CASSLGTGEFIEQFF. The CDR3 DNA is TGTGCCAGCAGCTTAGGGACAGGGGAATTTATCGAGCAGTTCTTC.

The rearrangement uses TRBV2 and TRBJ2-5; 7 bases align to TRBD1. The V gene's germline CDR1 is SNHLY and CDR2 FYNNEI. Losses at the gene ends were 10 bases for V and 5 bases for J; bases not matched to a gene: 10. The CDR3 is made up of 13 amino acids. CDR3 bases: TGTGCCACCACTAACAGGGGCTCGGAGACCCAGTACTTC. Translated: CATTNRGSETQYF.

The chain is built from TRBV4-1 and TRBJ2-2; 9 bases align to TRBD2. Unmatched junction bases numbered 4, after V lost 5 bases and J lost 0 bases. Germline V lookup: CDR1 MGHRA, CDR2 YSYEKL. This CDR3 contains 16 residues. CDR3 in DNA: TGCGCCAGCAGCGATAGCGGGGGCGCGAACACCGGGGAGCTGTTTTTT. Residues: CASSDSGGANTGELFF.

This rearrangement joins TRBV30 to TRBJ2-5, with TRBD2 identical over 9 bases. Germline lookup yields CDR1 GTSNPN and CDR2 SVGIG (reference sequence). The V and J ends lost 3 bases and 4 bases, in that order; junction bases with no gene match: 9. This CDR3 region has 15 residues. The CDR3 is CAWRSAGGPRETQYF. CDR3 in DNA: TGTGCCTGGAGGAGTGCGGGAGGGCCGCGAGAGACCCAGTACTTC.

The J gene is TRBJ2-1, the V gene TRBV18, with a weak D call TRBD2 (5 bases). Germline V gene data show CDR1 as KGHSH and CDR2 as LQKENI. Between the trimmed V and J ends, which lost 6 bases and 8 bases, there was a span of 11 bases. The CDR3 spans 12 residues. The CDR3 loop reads CASSPPSYEQFF. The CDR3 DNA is TGTGCCAGCTCTCCGCCTAGCTATGAGCAGTTCTTC. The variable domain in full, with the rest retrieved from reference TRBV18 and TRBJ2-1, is NAGVMQNPRHLVRRRGQEARLRCSPMKGHSHVYWYRQLPEEGLKFMVYLQKENIIDESGMPKERFSAEFPKEGPSILRIQQVVRGDSAAYFCASSPPSYEQFFGPGTRLTVL.

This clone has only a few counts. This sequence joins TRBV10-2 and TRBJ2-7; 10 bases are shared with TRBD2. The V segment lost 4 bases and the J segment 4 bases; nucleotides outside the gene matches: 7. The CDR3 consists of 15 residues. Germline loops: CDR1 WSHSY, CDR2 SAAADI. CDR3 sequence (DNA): TGCGCCAGCAGTGCTTCTAGCGGGAGATGGTACGAGCAGTACTTC. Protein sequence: CASSASSGRWYEQYF.